This T cell receptor beta chain was obtained from a study of response to subunit inactivated influenza vaccine. The study, taken as a whole, reports: Authors suggested few new T cells are recruited by each seasonal influenza vaccination.

With 6 bases removed from V and 5 bases from J, the gap between germline ends came to 13 bases. The germline CDR1 and CDR2 sequences are SQVTM and ANQGSEA. The CDR3 contains 12 residues. TCRdb passed the RT-PCR reads through MiXCR, listing each CDR3 protein once. Of over 750,000 distinct CDR3 sequences in the sample, over 20% are singletons; the top ten hold roughly a tenth. This clonotype was seen a handful of times. Its target is unknown. The material was PBMCs from blood, obtained 4 to 6 days after vaccination. V and J are TRBV29-1 and TRBJ2-5, with D maybe TRBD1 (5 bases). This clonotype originated in a man aged 45-60 years who received an inactivated influenza vaccine. The CDR3 protein is CSVRQSWETQYF. The CDR3 DNA sequence: TGCAGCGTCAGACAGTCATGGGAGACCCAGTACTTC.